Shown below are 28 T cell receptor beta chains from a single sample sequenced in a study of shared T cell receptors in the human thymus. Generated by immunoSEQ multiplex PCR, the TCRdb table keeps only in-frame clones and is missing some. The sample comprises 700,000 to 750,000 clones, roughly 88% of which are singletons, and more than 0.01% rests with the top ten. These sequences were also reported in another study, on human thymus T cells.

Sequenced: thymocytes. Source of these receptors: a girl under three years old with a congenital heart defect.

This clone was recorded only once. The V call is TRBV28, the J call TRBJ2-7, with D hard to call. V was clipped by 6 bases and J by 4 bases, with 16 bases between them. Germline V gene sequence: CDR1 MDHEN, CDR2 SYDVKM. This CDR3 contains 14 residues. This CDR3 reads CASRESPSLYEQYF. CDR3 nucleotides: TGTGCCAGCAGGGAGTCCCCTTCCCTATACGAGCAGTACTTC.

The V and J genes are TRBV6-1 and TRBJ1-1, with D possibly TRBD1 on 5 matching bases. Germline-derived CDR1 and CDR2 are MNHNS and SASEGT. Trimming shortened V by 3 bases and J by 0 bases, and 8 bases separated the two germline ends. This CDR3 has 14 amino acids. The CDR3 sequence: CASSDRALNTEAFF. The CDR3 DNA reads as TGTGCCAGCAGTGACAGGGCCCTGAACACTGAAGCTTTCTTT.

The genes are TRBV2 and TRBJ1-1, with no clear D. V was clipped by 6 bases and J by 3 bases, with 5 bases between them. CDR1 is SNHLY and CDR2 is FYNNEI in the germline V gene. The CDR3 contains 11 residues. The chain's CDR3 is CASSLYTEAFF. The CDR3 nucleotides read TGTGCCAGCAGCCTCTACACTGAAGCTTTCTTT.

This clone was detected a few times. The chain is built from TRBV29-1 and TRBJ2-6; D unclear. Trimming pared 6 bases from V and 2 bases from J, leaving 8 bases between. Germline CDR1 reads SQVTM; CDR2 reads ANQGSEA. This CDR3 region has 13 residues. Written as DNA, the CDR3 is TGCAGCGTCCACTCTCCTGGGGCCAACGTCCTGACTTTC. It yields the protein CSVHSPGANVLTF.

The rearrangement joins TRBV28 to TRBJ1-5; D may be TRBD1 (5 bases). V dropped 2 bases and J dropped 6 bases, with 14 bases sitting between them. The germline gives CDR1 MDHEN, CDR2 SYDVKM. The CDR3 has 15 amino acids. The CDR3 region is CASSLGQGGSQPQHF. As DNA, the CDR3 is TGTGCCAGCAGTTTAGGCCAGGGAGGGAGTCAGCCCCAGCATTTT.

The sample holds a few counts of this clone. The rearrangement links TRBV5-5 to TRBJ1-2; 7 nucleotides align to TRBD1. Germline values: CDR1 SGHKS, CDR2 YYEKEE (reference sequence). With V trimmed by 4 bases and J by 8 bases, 11 bases remained unmatched. This CDR3 has 14 residues. As DNA, the CDR3 is TGTGCCAGCAGCCGCGAGACAGGGCTGAGGGGCTACACCTTC. As protein: CASSRETGLRGYTF.

The V and J genes are TRBV2 and TRBJ1-2; D is uncertain. Trimming left V 3 bases short and J 0 bases short, with 8 bases between. The CDR3 runs 14 residues. Germline values: CDR1 SNHLY, CDR2 FYNNEI. DNA of the CDR3: TGTGCCAGCAGTGAGGGAGCCACTAACTATGGCTACACCTTC. It codes for CASSEGATNYGYTF.

V gene TRBV5-1 combines with J gene TRBJ2-7; possible D gene TRBD2, 5 bases. Deletions cut 4 bases from V and 3 bases from J, with 17 bases between. This CDR3 is 15 amino acids long. Germline assignment: CDR1 SGHRS and CDR2 YFSETQ. In nucleotides, the CDR3 is TGCGCCAGCAGCAGATACAGCCCACGGGGCTACGAGCAGTACTTC. Translation gives CASSRYSPRGYEQYF.

The V and J genes are TRBV19 and TRBJ2-7; 8 nucleotides match TRBD1. V lost 3 bases to trimming and J lost 3 bases; unmatched junction nucleotides: 4. CDR1 and CDR2 from the germline V gene are LNHDA and SQIVND (reference sequence). The CDR3 sequence is 14 residues long. The CDR3 here is CASSIRGPSYEQYF. The CDR3 DNA reads TGTGCCAGTAGTATCAGGGGGCCGAGCTACGAGCAGTACTTC.

The chain has TRBV6-1 and TRBJ1-6, with a weak D call TRBD1 (5 bases). This CDR3 is 19 amino acids long. Germline assignment: CDR1 MNHNS and CDR2 SASEGT. Trimming left V 0 bases short and J 0 bases short, with 15 bases between. The CDR3 spells CASSEAGQGSGSYNSPLHF. The CDR3, as DNA: TGTGCCAGCAGTGAAGCGGGGCAGGGATCGGGCTCCTATAATTCACCCCTCCACTTT.

The chain is built from TRBV7-8 and TRBJ1-1; TRBD1 aligns across 8 bases. V shed 1 base and J 7 bases; nucleotides not matched to a gene: 11. Looked up from germline, CDR1 is SGHVS and CDR2 is FQNEAQ. This CDR3 has 16 amino acids. CDR3 amino acids: CASSLVRTGNISEAFF. CDR3 coding DNA: TGTGCCAGCAGCTTAGTCCGGACAGGGAATATAAGTGAAGCTTTCTTT.

The V gene is TRBV5-1, the J gene TRBJ2-5; TRBD2 agrees at 13 bases. CDR3 length: 17 amino acids. The J segment lost 2 bases and the V segment lost 3 bases, leaving 7 bases of the junction unmatched. The germline CDR1 and CDR2 sequences are SGHRS and YFSETQ. CDR3 amino acids: CASSSDLTSGGQETQYF. The CDR3 DNA reads TGCGCCAGCAGCTCGGACCTGACTAGCGGGGGGCAAGAGACCCAGTACTTC.

This clone came up a few times. The chain has TRBV5-1 and TRBJ1-1; 8 nucleotides line up with TRBD1. The germline V gene has CDR1 SGHRS and CDR2 YFSETQ. The CDR3 is 16 residues long. V was clipped by 2 bases and J by 4 bases; unmatched bases: 10. The chain's CDR3 is CASSFLPRGLGTEAFF. The CDR3 bases are TGCGCCAGCAGCTTTCTACCCAGGGGGCTGGGCACTGAAGCTTTCTTT.

The genes are TRBV25-1 and TRBJ1-4, with D perhaps TRBD1 (6 bases). The V gene lost 10 bases and the J gene lost 0 bases, with 18 bases spanning the gap. Germline V gene data show CDR1 as MGHDK and CDR2 as SYGVNS. The length of the CDR3 is 16 residues. The CDR3 here is CATSQGSDATNEKLFF. DNA for the CDR3: TGTGCCACTTCACAGGGATCCGACGCAACTAATGAAAAACTGTTTTTT.

This chain links TRBV6-5 with TRBJ2-3; TRBD2 matches at 12 bases. Germline trimming cut 2 bases from V and 8 bases from J; bases unmatched to any gene: 8. Germline V gene sequence: CDR1 MNHEY, CDR2 SVGAGI. The length of the CDR3 is 16 residues. The CDR3 region has the DNA TGTGCCAGCAGTTACGAGGGCCTAGCGGGGGGGGGTACGCAGTATTTT. Translating gives CASSYEGLAGGGTQYF.

This chain links TRBV4-1 with TRBJ1-2, with TRBD1 matching over 8 bases. The CDR3 is made up of 17 amino acids. V shed 0 bases and J 0 bases; nucleotides not matched to a gene: 6. Per the germline V gene, CDR1 is MGHRA and CDR2 is YSYEKL. This chain's CDR3 is CASSQDQGQGPNYGYTF. In DNA form, the CDR3 reads TGCGCCAGCAGCCAAGATCAAGGACAGGGCCCTAACTATGGCTACACCTTC.

The chain employs TRBV11-1 and TRBJ1-2, with D tentatively TRBD1 (5 bases). The CDR3 has 15 residues. With 2 bases removed from V and 10 bases from J, the gap between germline ends came to 20 bases. Germline V CDR1 and CDR2: SGHAT, FQDESV (reference sequence). The CDR3: CASSLIPGLSPLYTF. The CDR3, as DNA: TGTGCCAGCAGCTTAATCCCGGGACTATCACCGCTCTACACCTTC.

This rearrangement joins TRBV28 to TRBJ1-1; D perhaps matches TRBD1 (5 bases). Looked up from germline, CDR1 is MDHEN and CDR2 is SYDVKM. V gave up 6 bases and J gave up 10 bases, with 18 bases separating them. The CDR3 spans 13 residues. CDR3: CASSKWGLWGAFF. The CDR3 region has the DNA TGTGCCAGCAGCAAGTGGGGACTGTGGGGAGCTTTCTTT.

The chain employs TRBV2 and TRBJ2-7; 8 bases map to TRBD1. The V gene end was trimmed by 7 bases and the J gene end by 2 bases; junction bases not matched to a gene: 7. The CDR3 has 14 amino acids. Germline V CDR1 and CDR2: SNHLY, FYNNEI. The CDR3 loop reads CASNNRDRPYEQYF. Here the CDR3 DNA reads TGTGCCAGCAACAACCGGGACAGGCCCTACGAGCAGTACTTC.

V is TRBV28 and J is TRBJ2-1, with 8 bases aligning to TRBD1. This CDR3 comprises 17 residues. Germline V CDR1 and CDR2: MDHEN, SYDVKM. V was clipped by 7 bases and J by 0 bases; unmatched bases: 11. The CDR3 here is CASTGTGTSSSYNEQFF. The CDR3 DNA is TGTGCCAGCACCGGGACAGGTACTTCCAGCTCCTACAATGAGCAGTTCTTC.

This sequence joins TRBV7-6 and TRBJ2-7, with D possibly matching TRBD2 (5 bases). The CDR3 spans 14 residues. Germline lookup yields CDR1 SGHVS and CDR2 FNYEAQ. V lost 5 bases, J lost 3 bases, and 14 bases lay in between. DNA for the CDR3: TGTGCCAGCAGCCTACGGCGCCGGGGCTACGAGCAGTACTTC. Protein sequence: CASSLRRRGYEQYF.

The J gene is TRBJ1-5, the V gene TRBV11-2; no reliable D call. V dropped 3 bases and J dropped 4 bases, with 7 bases sitting between them. Germline V gene sequence: CDR1 SGHAT, CDR2 FQNNGV. The CDR3 has 13 residues. CDR3 protein: CASSFPLNQPQHF. The CDR3 DNA reads TGTGCCAGCAGCTTCCCCTTAAATCAGCCCCAGCATTTT.

This clone was observed once. V is TRBV5-5 and J is TRBJ1-2; TRBD1 agrees at 8 bases. This CDR3 comprises 17 residues. The V gene's germline CDR1 is SGHKS and CDR2 YYEKEE (reference sequence). Unmatched junction bases numbered 8, after V lost 1 base and J lost 0 bases. The CDR3 spells CASSLRTGTIPNYGYTF. CDR3 sequence (DNA): TGTGCCAGCAGCTTGAGGACAGGGACAATCCCTAACTATGGCTACACCTTC. Full variable domain (outside the CDR3, taken from reference TRBV5-5 and TRBJ1-2): DAGVTQSPTHLIKTRGQQVTLRCSPISGHKSVSWYQQVLGQGPQFIFQYYEKEERGRGNFPDRFSARQFPNYSSELNVNALLLGDSALYLCASSLRTGTIPNYGYTFGSGTRLTVV.

The chain employs TRBV5-6 and TRBJ1-2, with TRBD1 as a possible D gene (6 bases). V lost 4 bases, J lost 7 bases, and 11 bases lay in between. Germline V gives CDR1 SGHDT, CDR2 YYEEEE. The CDR3 totals 12 residues. The CDR3 is CASSPTGLGYTF. CDR3 sequence (DNA): TGTGCCAGCAGCCCCACAGGGCTTGGCTACACCTTC.

The chain carries TRBV6-5 and TRBJ2-7; D perhaps matches TRBD1 (5 bases). CDR3 length equals 14 residues. The V gene's germline CDR1 is MNHEY and CDR2 SVGAGI. Trimming removed 6 bases from V and 2 bases from J, with 14 bases in between. The CDR3 DNA reads TGTGCCAGCAGGGGCGGTGGGGCGACCTACGAGCAGTACTTC. Translating it yields CASRGGGATYEQYF.

V is TRBV28 and J is TRBJ2-7; D possibly corresponds to TRBD1 (7 bases). V dropped 2 bases and J dropped 6 bases, with 26 bases sitting between them. Germline CDR1 is MDHEN and CDR2 is SYDVKM. The CDR3 has 18 residues. CDR3 protein: CASSLILGGRQGFREQYF. CDR3 coding DNA: TGTGCCAGCAGTTTAATACTTGGGGGGCGACAGGGATTTCGCGAGCAGTACTTC.

The V and J genes are TRBV9 and TRBJ1-1; 8 bases line up with TRBD1. This CDR3 is built from 14 residues. Germline values: CDR1 SGDLS, CDR2 YYNGEE. The ends lost 3 bases at V and 6 bases at J; junction bases unmatched: 7. The CDR3 loop is CASSEPTGGPEAFF. CDR3 DNA: TGTGCCAGCAGCGAGCCCACAGGGGGTCCTGAAGCTTTCTTT.

The J gene is TRBJ2-6, the V gene TRBV6-5, with unresolved D. The CDR3 loop spans 13 amino acids. Germline CDR1 reads MNHEY; CDR2 reads SVGAGI. V lost 6 bases to trimming and J lost 0 bases, with 3 bases between them. The CDR3 here is CASSISGANVLTF. In DNA form, the CDR3 reads TGTGCCAGCAGCATCTCTGGGGCCAACGTCCTGACTTTC.